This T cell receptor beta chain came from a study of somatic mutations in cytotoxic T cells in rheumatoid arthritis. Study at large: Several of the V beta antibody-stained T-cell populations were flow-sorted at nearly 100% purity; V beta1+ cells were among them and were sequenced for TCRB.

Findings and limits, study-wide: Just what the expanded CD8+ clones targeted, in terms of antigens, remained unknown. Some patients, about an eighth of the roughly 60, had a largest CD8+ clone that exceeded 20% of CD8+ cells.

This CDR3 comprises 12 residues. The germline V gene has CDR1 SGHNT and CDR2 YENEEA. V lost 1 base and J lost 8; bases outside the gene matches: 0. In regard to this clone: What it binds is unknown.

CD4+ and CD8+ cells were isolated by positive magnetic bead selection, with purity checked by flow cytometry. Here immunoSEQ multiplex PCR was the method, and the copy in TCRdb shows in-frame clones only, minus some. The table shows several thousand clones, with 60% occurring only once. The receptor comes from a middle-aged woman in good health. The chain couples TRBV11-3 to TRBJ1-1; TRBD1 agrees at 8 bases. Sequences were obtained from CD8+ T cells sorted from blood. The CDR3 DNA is TGTGCCAGCAGCTTAGGGGACAGGGAAGCTTTCTTT. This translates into CASSLGDREAFF. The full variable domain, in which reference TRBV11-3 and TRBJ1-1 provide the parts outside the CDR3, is EAGVVQSPRYKIIEKKQPVAFWCNPISGHNTLYWYLQNLGQGPELLIRYENEEAVDDSQLPKDRFSAERLKGVDSTLKIQPAELGDSAVYLCASSLGDREAFFGQGTRLTVV.